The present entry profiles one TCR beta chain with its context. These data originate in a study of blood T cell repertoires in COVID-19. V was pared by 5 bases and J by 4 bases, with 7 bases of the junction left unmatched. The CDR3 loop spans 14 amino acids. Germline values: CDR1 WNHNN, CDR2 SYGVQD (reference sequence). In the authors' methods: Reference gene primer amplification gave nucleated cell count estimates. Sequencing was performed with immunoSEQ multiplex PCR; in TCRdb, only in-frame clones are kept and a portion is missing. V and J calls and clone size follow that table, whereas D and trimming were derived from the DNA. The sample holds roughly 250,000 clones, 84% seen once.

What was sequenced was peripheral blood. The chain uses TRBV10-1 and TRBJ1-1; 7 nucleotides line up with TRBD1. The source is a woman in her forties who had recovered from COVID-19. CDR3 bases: TGCGCCAGCAGTTTAGGGGGCGTCGGCACTGAAGCTTTCTTT. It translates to CASSLGGVGTEAFF.